Below are 3 T cell receptor beta chains sequenced from a single sample in a study of blood T cell repertoires in COVID-19. TCRdb's table, derived via immunoSEQ multiplex PCR, lists solely in-frame clones and lacks some. The sample lists about 51,000 clones, 70% to 85% seen once, with roughly 2.5% in the top ten. The sequenced sample consisted of peripheral blood. These receptors all stem from a man aged 50-59 years with acute or convalescent COVID-19.

The chain is built from TRBV6-4 and TRBJ2-2, with TRBD2 matching 11 bases. The CDR3 totals 15 residues. Germline-derived CDR1 and CDR2 are MRHNA and SNTAGT. The V and J ends lost 6 bases and 3 bases, in that order; junction bases with no gene match: 3. DNA for the CDR3: TGTGCCAGCAGCCCGGGACTAGCGGACACCGGGGAGCTGTTTTTT. Encoded protein: CASSPGLADTGELFF.

The V and J genes are TRBV7-9 and TRBJ2-5; weak D call: TRBD1 (7 bases). CDR1 is SEHNR and CDR2 is FQNEAQ in the germline V gene (reference sequence). With 7 bases removed from V and 4 bases from J, the gap between germline ends came to 10 bases. CDR3 length: 12 residues. In DNA form, the CDR3 reads TGTGCCAGCACCCAGGGGGGAGAGACCCAGTACTTC. This encodes CASTQGGETQYF.

The gene calls are TRBV7-6 and TRBJ1-1; D is possibly TRBD1 (6 bases). The germline CDR1 and CDR2 sequences are SGHVS and FNYEAQ. Trimming took off 3 bases at V and 0 bases at J, with 11 bases between the two ends. This CDR3 is built from 15 residues. The CDR3 sequence is CASSLGTSMNTEAFF. The CDR3 DNA is TGTGCCAGCAGCTTGGGGACATCCATGAACACTGAAGCTTTCTTT.